Shown below are 31 T cell receptor beta chains from a single sample sequenced in a study of Tregs in tolerant kidney transplant recipients. Recipients received nonmyeloablative bone marrow transplants from related graft donors, with transient mixed chimerism. Assay used: immunoSEQ multiplex PCR; TCRdb lists only in-frame clones, some missing. The sample has some 50,000 clones; around nine tenths are singletons. Sequencing was performed on CD8+ T cells from blood (PBMCs), taken 12 months after the transplant. The receptors come from a human patient who received a combined kidney and bone marrow transplant. Some T cells may have originated in the graft donor.

The chain links TRBV6-5 to TRBJ1-5; D uncertain. The CDR3 covers 15 residues. With 2 bases removed from V and 6 bases from J, the gap between germline ends came to 14 bases. The V gene's germline CDR1 is MNHEY and CDR2 SVGAGI. For the CDR3, the DNA is TGTGCCAGCAGTTACCGGGGAGGGAGTAGTCAGCCCCAGCATTTT. This translates into CASSYRGGSSQPQHF.

The gene calls are TRBV4-3 and TRBJ1-2; D might be TRBD1 (6 bases). V lost 4 bases and J 0 bases, leaving 12 bases between the germline ends. Germline lookup yields CDR1 LGHNA and CDR2 YSLEER. The CDR3 contains 15 residues. The CDR3, as DNA: TGCGCCAGCAGCCCGGGGGGCTTCTCTAACTATGGCTACACCTTC. Protein product: CASSPGGFSNYGYTF.

This clone is a singleton in its sample. This chain uses TRBV13 with TRBJ2-3; 7 bases fit TRBD1. Germline CDR1 is PRHDT and CDR2 is FYEKMQ (reference sequence). Trimming cost V 4 bases and J 3 bases; bases outside gene matches: 4. The CDR3 covers 14 residues. The CDR3 loop reads CASSSRQGTDTQYF. The CDR3 DNA follows: TGTGCCAGCAGCTCGCGACAGGGAACAGATACGCAGTATTTT.

The chain combines TRBV7-9 with TRBJ1-5, with TRBD1 matching 10 bases. Germline CDR1 SEHNR, CDR2 FQNEAQ (reference sequence). CDR3 length: 18 residues. V lost 3 bases and J lost 6; bases outside the gene matches: 14. CDR3 sequence reads: CASSFIGFGTGEFQPQHF. DNA of the CDR3: TGTGCCAGCAGCTTTATCGGATTTGGGACAGGGGAATTTCAGCCCCAGCATTTT.

The chain recombines TRBV27 with TRBJ2-1; D might be TRBD2 (6 bases). Per germline, CDR1 MNHEY and CDR2 SMNVEV (reference sequence). The CDR3 consists of 14 residues. V was clipped by 5 bases and J by 7 bases, with 15 bases between them. In DNA form, the CDR3 reads TGTGCCAGCAGTCTGACGACTAGTTCGAATGAGCAGTTCTTC. Its protein is CASSLTTSSNEQFF.

Only one count was recorded for this clone. The chain carries TRBV27 and TRBJ2-1; 9 bases map to TRBD2. Germline V gives CDR1 MNHEY, CDR2 SMNVEV (reference sequence). V lost 7 bases and J lost 6; bases outside the gene matches: 7. This CDR3 has 14 residues. The CDR3 nucleotides read TGTGCCAGCAAAGGCGGGGGGGCTGCCAATGAGCAGTTCTTC. This codes for CASKGGGAANEQFF.

J is TRBJ2-7 and V is TRBV5-1, with TRBD1 identical over 9 bases. V shed 7 bases, J shed 0 bases, and the junction held 2 bases outside the gene matches. From germline, CDR1 is SGHRS and CDR2 YFSETQ. The CDR3 is 13 amino acids. The CDR3 protein is CASGQGPSYEQYF. CDR3 DNA sequence: TGCGCCAGCGGACAGGGGCCCTCCTACGAGCAGTACTTC.

The J gene is TRBJ2-7, the V gene TRBV6-5; weak D call: TRBD2 (6 bases). Between the trimmed V and J ends, which lost 2 bases and 1 base, there was a span of 9 bases. The germline gives CDR1 MNHEY, CDR2 SVGAGI. This CDR3 is 14 amino acids long. The CDR3 is CASSYGDSSYEQYF. The DNA of the CDR3 is TGTGCCAGCAGTTACGGGGACTCTTCCTACGAGCAGTACTTC.

The DNA for the CDR3 is TGTGCCAGCAGTTACGGGACAGGGGACGCAAACACCATATATTTT. Its translation: CASSYGTGDANTIYF. The chain combines TRBV6-5 with TRBJ1-3; 10 bases line up with TRBD1. CDR1 MNHEY and CDR2 SVGAGI come from the germline V gene. The CDR3 length is 15 residues. V lost 2 bases, J lost 6 bases, and 4 bases stayed unmatched.

The rearrangement joins TRBV6-5 to TRBJ2-7, with no clear D. The V gene lost 3 bases and the J gene lost 5 bases, with 11 bases spanning the gap. The CDR3 runs 13 residues. The germline V gene has CDR1 MNHEY and CDR2 SVGAGI. The CDR3 DNA follows: TGTGCCAGCAGTTATCCTGGCAACAACGAGCAGTACTTC. As protein: CASSYPGNNEQYF.

This chain connects TRBV27 to TRBJ2-1; D is possibly TRBD2 (6 bases). V was trimmed by 2 bases and J by 0 bases, leaving 8 bases between them. Germline V gives CDR1 MNHEY, CDR2 SMNVEV (reference sequence). This CDR3 is 15 amino acids long. The chain's CDR3 is CASSLVGSSYNEQFF. The DNA for the CDR3 is TGTGCCAGCAGTTTAGTCGGGAGCTCCTACAATGAGCAGTTCTTC.

The chain combines TRBV5-6 with TRBJ1-2; TRBD1 matches at 8 bases. Trimming cost V 8 bases and J 5 bases; bases outside gene matches: 5. This CDR3 region has 12 residues. Germline CDR1 is SGHDT and CDR2 is YYEEEE. The CDR3: CASGQGAYGYTF. The CDR3 DNA sequence: TGTGCCAGTGGGCAGGGGGCGTATGGCTACACCTTC.

The genes are TRBV9 and TRBJ2-7; TRBD1 matches at 9 bases. Trimming at V came to 4 bases and at J to 7 bases, leaving 15 bases not matched to a gene. Germline CDR1 and CDR2: SGDLS and YYNGEE. The CDR3 spans 16 residues. Written as DNA, the CDR3 is TGTGCCAGCAGCCCACGTATCTATACAGGGGGCGAGGAGCAGTACTTC. Its protein product is CASSPRIYTGGEEQYF.

V is TRBV9 and J is TRBJ1-1; D is undetermined. CDR1 is SGDLS, CDR2 YYNGEE, per germline. Trimming pared 1 base from V and 3 bases from J, leaving 16 bases between. There are 16 residues in the CDR3. CDR3 sequence: CASSVTARRADTEAFF. The CDR3, as DNA: TGTGCCAGCAGCGTAACGGCCAGGCGGGCAGACACTGAAGCTTTCTTT.

The chain carries TRBV7-3 and TRBJ2-1; the match to TRBD2 covers 8 bases. V trimming: 2 bases; J trimming: 6 bases; junction bases outside the gene matches: 6. The CDR3 has 15 residues. Germline CDR1 and CDR2: SGHTA and FQGTGA. The CDR3 DNA reads TGTGCCAGCAGCTTATTGGCGGGAGGCGGCAATGAGCAGTTCTTC. It translates to CASSLLAGGGNEQFF.

V and J are TRBV4-3 and TRBJ1-5; D unresolved. CDR3 length: 14 amino acids. Looked up from germline, CDR1 is LGHNA and CDR2 is YSLEER. V dropped 0 bases and J dropped 3 bases, with 6 bases sitting between them. The CDR3 bases are TGCGCCAGCAGCCAAGAGGCCTTCAATCAGCCCCAGCATTTT. Residues: CASSQEAFNQPQHF.

This chain connects TRBV15 to TRBJ2-1; TRBD1 matches 9 bases. CDR3 length: 17 amino acids. The V gene end was trimmed by 8 bases and the J gene end by 4 bases; junction bases not matched to a gene: 15. Germline CDR1 is LNHNV and CDR2 is YYDKDF (reference sequence). The DNA of the CDR3 is TGTGCCACCTGTCACCTTCCCGGGACAGGGTTATACAATGAGCAGTTCTTC. Its translation is CATCHLPGTGLYNEQFF.

The chain employs TRBV6-1 and TRBJ1-1, with 12 bases identical to TRBD1. Per germline, CDR1 MNHNS and CDR2 SASEGT. J lost 5 bases, V lost 10 bases, and 8 bases had no gene match. The CDR3 runs 14 residues. This chain's CDR3 is CANSGTGGRTEAFF. As DNA, the CDR3 is TGTGCCAACTCCGGGACAGGGGGCCGGACTGAAGCTTTCTTT.

This chain links TRBV7-8 with TRBJ1-2; D is unclear. Germline CDR1 and CDR2: SGHVS and FQNEAQ. The CDR3 extends over 14 amino acids. The V end lost 6 bases, the J end lost 6 bases, and 17 bases lay between the germline ends. CDR3 protein: CASSPTGKRDGYTF. CDR3 nucleotide sequence: TGTGCCAGCAGTCCAACCGGGAAGCGGGATGGCTACACCTTC.

The rearrangement uses TRBV28 and TRBJ2-3; TRBD2 agrees at 9 bases. The germline V gene has CDR1 MDHEN and CDR2 SYDVKM. The V and J ends lost 5 bases and 6 bases, in that order; junction bases with no gene match: 6. The CDR3 is 14 residues long. This chain's CDR3 is CASSLGLAPDTQYF. The CDR3 DNA follows: TGTGCCAGCAGTCTCGGACTAGCGCCGGATACGCAGTATTTT.

The V gene is TRBV19, the J gene TRBJ2-1; 10 bases agree with TRBD2. CDR1 and CDR2 from the germline V gene are LNHDA and SQIVND (reference sequence). The CDR3 totals 14 residues. Trimming took 10 bases from V and 8 from J; bases not matched to a gene: 11. CDR3: CATSLAGAWYEQFF. In nucleotides, the CDR3 is TGTGCCACCTCGCTAGCGGGAGCATGGTATGAGCAGTTCTTC.

This rearrangement joins TRBV5-6 to TRBJ2-6, with D perhaps TRBD1 (5 bases). Germline V gene sequence: CDR1 SGHDT, CDR2 YYEEEE. Between the trimmed V and J ends, which lost 0 bases and 2 bases, there was a span of 9 bases. The CDR3 sequence is 16 residues long. The CDR3 loop is CASSLARAPGANVLTF. Written as DNA, the CDR3 is TGTGCCAGCAGCTTGGCCAGGGCCCCTGGGGCCAACGTCCTGACTTTC. The whole variable domain, filled in from reference TRBV5-6 and TRBJ2-6, reads DAGVTQSPTHLIKTRGQQVTLRCSPKSGHDTVSWYQQALGQGPQFIFQYYEEEERQRGNFPDRFSGHQFPNYSSELNVNALLLGDSALYLCASSLARAPGANVLTFGAGSRLTVL.

The gene calls are TRBV6-1 and TRBJ2-7, with a weak D call TRBD1 (5 bases). The length of the CDR3 is 13 residues. In germline, CDR1 is MNHNS, CDR2 SASEGT. V was cut by 8 bases and J by 3 bases, with 14 bases left in between. The CDR3 coding sequence is TGTGCCAGCGGCCTAATGACAGACTACGAGCAGTACTTC. This codes for CASGLMTDYEQYF.

This clone is a singleton in its sample. J is TRBJ2-3 and V is TRBV28, with 7 bases matching TRBD2. The germline CDR1 and CDR2 sequences are MDHEN and SYDVKM. The CDR3 spans 17 residues. Trimming removed 1 base from V and 0 bases from J; junction bases left unmatched: 7. CDR3 sequence (DNA): TGTGCCAGCAGTTTATACCCTAGCGGTGCTAGCACAGATACGCAGTATTTT. It encodes CASSLYPSGASTDTQYF.

The rearrangement links TRBV30 to TRBJ2-2; perhaps TRBD2 as D (5 bases). In germline, CDR1 is GTSNPN, CDR2 SVGIG (reference sequence). The CDR3 runs to 13 residues. Trimming removed 5 bases from V and 3 bases from J, with 10 bases in between. CDR3 DNA sequence: TGTGCCTGGTGCGGGTACGACACCGGGGAGCTGTTTTTT. Its translation: CAWCGYDTGELFF.

As for this clone: The junction differs from germline at one of its ends, possibly a read error. The chain recombines TRBV6-1 with TRBJ2-4; possible D gene TRBD1, 6 bases. The CDR3 spans 11 residues. Germline-derived CDR1 and CDR2 are MNHNS and SASEGT. This CDR3 reads CASSGPGHLDF. The CDR3 region has the DNA TGTGCCAGCAGTGGGCCGGGACACCTAGACTTC.

The V call is TRBV11-2, the J call TRBJ2-7; maybe TRBD1 (5 bases). V was shortened by 1 base and J by 3 bases, with 13 bases between the two germline ends. Germline-derived CDR1 and CDR2 are SGHAT and FQNNGV. The CDR3 is 15 amino acids. CDR3 sequence (DNA): TGTGCCAGCAGCTTAGTGGCAGGGAAGGGCTACGAGCAGTACTTC. Translating gives CASSLVAGKGYEQYF.

The gene calls are TRBV11-2 and TRBJ1-1; D remains ambiguous. This CDR3 has 13 residues. Between the trimmed V and J ends, which lost 3 bases and 1 base, there was a span of 6 bases. Germline V gene data show CDR1 as SGHAT and CDR2 as FQNNGV. The CDR3 DNA is TGTGCCAGCAGCTTTATTCCGAACACTGAAGCTTTCTTT. Translating it yields CASSFIPNTEAFF.

The chain links TRBV6-1 to TRBJ2-7, with 16 bases lining up with TRBD2. The germline V gene has CDR1 MNHNS and CDR2 SASEGT. With 6 bases clipped from V and 5 bases from J, the junction kept 4 bases outside the gene matches. The CDR3 loop spans 15 amino acids. The CDR3 loop is CASRGLAGGVDEQYF. The CDR3 DNA is TGTGCCAGCAGGGGACTAGCGGGGGGGGTCGACGAGCAGTACTTC.

The J gene is TRBJ2-7, the V gene TRBV5-4; TRBD1 might be the D (6 bases). This CDR3 comprises 17 residues. The germline V gene has CDR1 SGHNT and CDR2 YYREEE (reference sequence). V lost 0 bases and J lost 6, with 22 bases in between. The CDR3 nucleotides are TGTGCCAGCAGCTTGGCTTATCAAAGGGCAGGGGTCGGCGAGCAGTACTTC. It is translated as CASSLAYQRAGVGEQYF.

This chain joins TRBV2 and TRBJ1-1; perhaps TRBD1 as D (6 bases). From germline, CDR1 is SNHLY and CDR2 FYNNEI. CDR3 length equals 11 residues. With 9 bases removed from V and 8 bases from J, the gap between germline ends came to 13 bases. The CDR3 protein is CARSLQGEAFF. As DNA, the CDR3 is TGTGCCAGGTCTCTACAGGGCGAAGCTTTCTTT.